These T cell receptor beta chains were read from a single sample in a study of blood T cells in healthy people across ages. TCRdb analysed the 5' RACE reads with MiXCR anew, one entry per CDR3 protein. The sample gives 500,000 to 650,000 distinct CDR3 sequences, about 27% of which show up once; approximately 3.5% is in the top ten. The sample also formed part of further work on T cells of mothers and their children.

Sequencing was performed on blood. These receptors were taken from a boy aged 2 to 10 in good health. Both conserved end residues are part of each CDR3. A D gene is named only where the DNA matches it firmly. The size field is filled for only some rows; it gives once, few, many or a size class.

TRBV2	-	TRBJ2-3	-	TGTGCCAGCAGCCAGGGGGTGGGAGGAGATACGCAGTATTTT	CASSQGVGGDTQYF
TRBV12-3/TRBV12-4	TRBD1	TRBJ2-5	-	TGTGCCAGCAGGCCCGGGACAGCACAAGAGACCCAGTACTTC	CASRPGTAQETQYF
TRBV6-4	-	TRBJ1-1	once	TGTGCCAGCAGTGACTCACTAATTTGGCAGGGGAACACTGAAGCTTTCTTT	CASSDSLIWQGNTEAFF
TRBV20-1	TRBD1	TRBJ2-7	few	TGCAGCGGATGGGACAGGGTAACCTACGAGCAGTACTTC	CSGWDRVTYEQYF
TRBV12-3/TRBV12-4	TRBD1	TRBJ1-1	-	TGTGCCAGCAGTCCCGGACAGGGATACACTGAAGCTTTCTTT	CASSPGQGYTEAFF
TRBV10-3	-	TRBJ1-2	-	TGTGCCATCAGTGCAGAAGGGAACTATGGCTACACCTTC	CAISAEGNYGYTF
TRBV25-1	-	TRBJ1-4	-	TGTGCCAGCAGCAGGTGGGGGACTAATGAAAAACTGTTTTTT	CASSRWGTNEKLFF
TRBV5-1	-	TRBJ1-1	-	TGCGCCAGCAGTACGGAGGGGGGGAACACTGAAGCTTTCTTT	CASSTEGGNTEAFF
TRBV24-1	-	TRBJ2-2	many	TGTGCCACCAGTGCTGGGGGGACAGTCCCGAACACCGGGGAGCTGTTTTTT	CATSAGGTVPNTGELFF
TRBV27	-	TRBJ2-2	-	TGTGCCAGCAGTTTAGGGGGTAACGGGAAGCTGTTTTTT	CASSLGGNGKLFF
TRBV12-3/TRBV12-4	-	TRBJ1-5	once	TGTGCCAGCAGTTTTTCAGGGAACAATCAGCCCCAGCATTTT	CASSFSGNNQPQHF
TRBV2	-	TRBJ2-7	few	TGCGCCAGCATTATGGGAGGTTACGAGCAGTACTTC	CASIMGGYEQYF
TRBV12-3/TRBV12-4	-	TRBJ1-1	-	TGTGCCAGCAGTGGTAGGCCAGCCTATGAAGCTTTCTTT	CASSGRPAYEAFF
TRBV29-1	TRBD1	TRBJ1-2	-	TGCAGCGTTGCCCAACAGGGGGCTGGCTATGGCTACACCTTC	CSVAQQGAGYGYTF
TRBV7-9	-	TRBJ1-1	-	TGTGCCAGCAACGCGTGGGACACTGAAGCTTTCTTT	CASNAWDTEAFF
TRBV18	-	TRBJ1-6	-	TGTGCCAGCTCGCTAGGACAGTCAGATTCACCCCTCCACTTT	CASSLGQSDSPLHF
TRBV9	TRBD1	TRBJ1-2	-	TGTGCCAGCAGCGCCGGACAGGGTGGGCGCTACACCTTC	CASSAGQGGRYTF
TRBV12-5	-	TRBJ1-1	few	TGTGCTAGTGCCACAGGGAACGGGCATGAAGCTTTCTTT	CASATGNGHEAFF
TRBV10-3	TRBD2	TRBJ2-1	-	TGTGCCATCAGTGAGTCAGGACTAGCGGGAAACAATGAGCAGTTCTTC	CAISESGLAGNNEQFF
TRBV6-1	-	TRBJ2-5	few	TGTGCCAGCAGTGATGATAGCTTTAGGGAGACCCAGTACTTC	CASSDDSFRETQYF
TRBV6-1	-	TRBJ2-1	-	TGTGCCAGCAGTGAAGTTTTGGGAGGCCCCTACAATGAGCAGTTCTTC	CASSEVLGGPYNEQFF
TRBV7-9	-	TRBJ1-4	-	TGTGCCAGCAGGCCCGCCGGCCCCGGTGAAAAACTGTTTTTT	CASRPAGPGEKLFF
TRBV28	TRBD1	TRBJ2-5	-	TGTGCCAGCAGTTCCCCTTTCCGGGACAGGGCTCAAGAGGCCCAGTACTTC	CASSSPFRDRAQEAQYF
TRBV5-6	-	TRBJ2-5	-	TGTGCCAGCAGCTTGGCGGCACAGGGAGAAGAGACCCAGTACTTC	CASSLAAQGEETQYF
TRBV7-2	-	TRBJ2-2	few	TGTGCCAGCAGCACCCGGGTGGGCGGCCTCGGGGAGCTGTTTTTT	CASSTRVGGLGELFF
TRBV7-9	-	TRBJ1-4	few	TGTGCCAGCAGCTTGTCTACGGGAACTAATGAAAAACTGTTTTTT	CASSLSTGTNEKLFF
TRBV4-3	TRBD1	TRBJ1-6	few	TGCGCCAGCAGCCATGAAGACAGGGGCGAATCACCCCTCCACTTT	CASSHEDRGESPLHF
TRBV10-1	TRBD2	TRBJ2-2	-	TGCGCCAGCAGTGAAGCTAGCGGGGGGGCGGACACCGGGGAGCTGTTTTTT	CASSEASGGADTGELFF
TRBV6-1	TRBD1	TRBJ1-2	few	TGTGCCAGCAGGGGCGACAGGACAGGGGAGTGGTATGGCTACACCTTC	CASRGDRTGEWYGYTF
TRBV5-1	-	TRBJ2-1	-	TGCGCCAGCAGCTTGGCGGGACTCGACAATGAGCAGTTCTTC	CASSLAGLDNEQFF
TRBV10-3	-	TRBJ2-3	-	TGTGCCATCAGTGATCGTTGGTCTAGCACAGATACGCAGTATTTT	CAISDRWSSTDTQYF
TRBV2	TRBD1	TRBJ2-1	few	TGTGCCAGCAGTGAGGACAGGCACAATGAGCAGTTCTTC	CASSEDRHNEQFF
TRBV3-1	-	TRBJ1-2	-	TGTGCCAGCAGCCAATTCCCCCCGAACTATGGCTACACCTTC	CASSQFPPNYGYTF
TRBV7-6	-	TRBJ2-5	-	TGTGCCAGCAAGCAGACGCGGGCCGCGTTAATATTGGGAGAGACCCAGTACTTC	CASKQTRAALILGETQYF
TRBV4-2	TRBD2	TRBJ2-4	few	TGTGCCAGCAGCCAAGATGCCACTAGCGGGGGGGCACTCGGATACATTCAGTACTTC	CASSQDATSGGALGYIQYF
TRBV29-1	-	TRBJ1-2	few	TGCAGCGTTGAACCCCTTCCGGGGGAGGATGGCTACACCTTC	CSVEPLPGEDGYTF
TRBV20-1	TRBD2	TRBJ2-1	-	TGCAGTGCTAGGCGGGAGTACAATGAGCAGTTCTTC	CSARREYNEQFF
TRBV20-1	TRBD1	TRBJ2-1	few	TGCAGTGCTAGAGACCCGGGACAGGGGATCAATGAGCAGTTCTTC	CSARDPGQGINEQFF
TRBV21-1	-	TRBJ2-4	few	TGTGCCAGCAGCAAAATACCGGGCAGGGTGGGTCAGGTAGACATTCAGTACTTC	CASSKIPGRVGQVDIQYF
TRBV27	TRBD2	TRBJ2-1	-	TGTGCCAGCAGTTGGGGGACTAGCCCCCTCAATGAGCAGTTCTTC	CASSWGTSPLNEQFF
TRBV14	-	TRBJ2-1	few	TGTGCCAGCAGCCCGACGATCCACCGGGGTGAGCAGTTCTTC	CASSPTIHRGEQFF
TRBV2	-	TRBJ2-5	many	TGTGCCAGCAGTGAGGAGGAAAGGGAGACCCAGTACTTC	CASSEEERETQYF
TRBV20-1	-	TRBJ1-2	-	TGCAGTGCCCACCGGGGGTCTTATGGCTACACCTTC	CSAHRGSYGYTF
TRBV11-3	-	TRBJ2-2	few	TGTGCCAGCAGCTTTGTCACCGGGGAGCTGTTTTTT	CASSFVTGELFF
TRBV5-1	-	TRBJ1-4	-	TGCGCCAGCAGTGTGACCAATAATGAAAAACTGTTTTTT	CASSVTNNEKLFF
TRBV6-2/TRBV6-3	TRBD2	TRBJ2-5	-	TGTGCCAGCAGTTCTAGCGGGGGGGCCGTTGAGACCCAGTACTTC	CASSSSGGAVETQYF
TRBV7-6	-	TRBJ2-5	-	TGTGCCAGCAGCCCATTCCCGACCCAAGAGACCCAGTACTTC	CASSPFPTQETQYF
TRBV10-2	-	TRBJ1-6	-	TGCGCCAGCAGTGTCGTAAACTCGAATTCACCCCTCCACTTT	CASSVVNSNSPLHF
TRBV6-5	-	TRBJ2-7	few	TGTGCCAGCAGTTACGCTAGCGATGGGGACGAGCAGTACTTC	CASSYASDGDEQYF
TRBV2	-	TRBJ2-1	-	TGTGCCAGCAGTGAATTGAGGACGGAACCGTACAATGAGCAGTTCTTC	CASSELRTEPYNEQFF
TRBV25-1	-	TRBJ1-1	-	TGTGCCAGCAGTGAAGGGGGGAAAGCTGAAGCTTTCTTT	CASSEGGKAEAFF
TRBV24-1	-	TRBJ2-3	-	TGTGCCACCAGTGACGCTCTAGGGGGGGGTACAGATACGCAGTATTTT	CATSDALGGGTDTQYF
TRBV18	TRBD1	TRBJ2-7	-	TGTGCCAGCTCACCAGGGACAGGGACGGGCGAGCAGTACTTC	CASSPGTGTGEQYF
TRBV14	-	TRBJ1-1	-	TGTGCCAGCAGCCCCGGCGGGGTACCCACTGAAGCTTTCTTT	CASSPGGVPTEAFF
TRBV14	TRBD2	TRBJ2-6	-	TGTGCCAGCAGCCAAGACCCCGGGAGGGGTGGGGCCAACGTCCTGACTTTC	CASSQDPGRGGANVLTF
TRBV12-3/TRBV12-4	TRBD1	TRBJ1-1	-	TGTGCCAGCAAAGGTGGGGACAGGCTTAAACATGAAGCTTTCTTT	CASKGGDRLKHEAFF
TRBV4-3	-	TRBJ2-3	-	TGCGCCAGCAGCCAAGATCACGGCGTGAGCACAGATACGCAGTATTTT	CASSQDHGVSTDTQYF